This TCR beta chain was identified in a study of graft-versus-host responses after intestinal transplantation. The CDR3 is 15 residues long. Trimming took off 4 bases at V and 0 bases at J, with 11 bases between the two ends. Germline values: CDR1 SGHRS, CDR2 YFSETQ. Sequencing used immunoSEQ multiplex PCR; TCRdb keeps in-frame clones, though not all of them. Seen here are approximately 24,000 clones, around nine tenths observed once, and the top ten hold less than 2%. This clonotype was sampled from a human patient who received an intestinal transplant, so some T cells may come from the graft donor. The sample in question was PBMCs, obtained about 41 days after intestinal transplant. The genes are TRBV5-1 and TRBJ1-5; D not certain. This CDR3 reads CASSPGRDSNQPQHF. Written as DNA, the CDR3 is TGCGCCAGCAGCCCTGGGAGAGATAGCAATCAGCCCCAGCATTTT.